This TCR beta chain was captured by sequencing in a study of CD8 T cells in Susac syndrome (dated by TCRdb to about 2019). Regarding the research as a whole: The study used repertoire sequencing to test whether antigen drove CD8+ T cell activation and differentiation in Susac syndrome.

General study outcomes and caveats: The number of individuals in the TCR sequencing and HLA analysis was recognized as being relatively small.

This clonotype turned up a few times. The antigen it recognizes is unknown. It has no much larger one-base neighbor in the sample; base qualities were not kept. RNA was extracted using the RNeasy kit, and roughly 0.5 to 1 ug of the RNA was reverse transcribed with random hexamers. TCR beta CDR3 regions were amplified with the immunoSEQ multiplex PCR assay covering 54 Vbeta and 13 Jbeta segments. Bias from PCR amplification was corrected by using a synthetic template baseline for primer optimization and for computational correction. As for the original processing: Only productive sequences were kept, with reads annotated to V, D and J genes according to IMGT and analyzed in immunoSEQ Analyzer. To calculate clonality, Shannon entropy was normalized by log2 of the number of productive unique sequences and then subtracted from one. For each patient and control, public and private clones were evaluated within the 100 most prevalent clones. Susac-specific clones were defined as absent from healthy and MS cohorts, around 980 published viral clones and other ImmuneACCESS disease sequences. In-frame beta chains were kept once TCRdb had trimmed the public reads at Q25 with fastp and called clones with MiXCR. Rows merge per CDR3 protein into single entries with the most common DNA and genes. These V and J calls derive from TCRdb rather than the authors' analysis. This sample is represented by 100,000 to 150,000 distinct CDR3 sequences; less than 95% of them were singletons. Just over 0.095% of the sample is taken by the ten largest.

V loses 6 bases, J loses 4 bases, and the germline ends lie 10 bases apart. From its cysteine to its phenylalanine, the CDR3 spans 13 amino acids. The CDR3 DNA has 39 bases and is translated from base 1. Looking up the germline V gene yields CDR1 MRHNA and CDR2 SNTAGT. Peripheral blood CD8+ and CD4+ T cells from healthy donors, Susac syndrome patients and multiple sclerosis patients were profiled using high-throughput TCR beta sequencing. Healthy donors were age- and sex-matched controls. Bulk CD8+ and CD4+ T cells were purified by magnetic negative isolation, while CD8+ TEMRA cells were enriched using FACS. Blood was drawn into EDTA tubes, processed within 24 hours, and PBMCs were isolated by density gradient centrifugation. PBMCs intended for TCR sequencing were frozen in liquid nitrogen and were later thawed in a 37 degrees C water bath. A purity of at least 90% was achieved for sorted or isolated CD4+, CD8+ and CD8+ TEMRA cells.

The receptor was derived from a human donor in good health. Sequenced input: CD4+ T cells from PBMCs. Here the chain combines TRBV6-4 and TRBJ2-1; TRBD1 might be the D gene, on 6 matching bases. The nucleotide sequence reads as follows: TGTGCCAGCAGCTGGACAGAGTACAATGAGCAGTTCTTC. Protein translation: CASSWTEYNEQFF.